Presented here are 5 T cell receptor beta chains from one specimen sequenced in a study of CD8+ T cells in alopecia areata. Investigators isolated RNA and reverse transcribed it into cDNA to act as the sequencing template. Generated by immunoSEQ multiplex PCR, the TCRdb table keeps only in-frame clones and is missing some. This table holds some 110,000 clones with no singletons; the top ten claim about 20%. Sequencing was carried out using lesional skin. The source is a C3H/HeJ mouse with alopecia areata. The strain's MHC type: H2-k.

This clone was seen ten or more times. Gene names follow the mouse nomenclature. The CDR3 goes on 4 residues after the read ends, and that part is filled in from the germline J gene. The genes are TRBV13-3 and TRBJ2-3, with TRBD1 as a possible D gene (6 bases). CDR3 length equals 17 residues. Germline V gives CDR1 NNHDY, CDR2 SYVADS. V was cut by 2 bases and J by 1 base, with 17 bases left in between. The covered CDR3 bases are TGTGCCAGCAGTGAACCCGCCAGGGGAGGTGGTGCAGAA. This translates into CASSEPARGGGAE. In full, the CDR3 reads CASSEPARGGGAETLYF.

This clone was observed a handful of times. Mouse names are used for the genes. The observed sequence ends 4 residues before the CDR3 terminus, with the missing tail filled in from the germline J gene. The chain joins TRBV13-2 to TRBJ2-1, with 10 bases that match TRBD2. CDR1 is NNHNN and CDR2 is SYGAGS in the germline V gene (reference sequence). The CDR3 is 15 amino acids. This CDR3 reads CASGDPGGAKAEQFF. CDR3 DNA, as far as it was read: TGTGCCAGCGGTGATCCTGGGGGGGCAAAAGCT.

For this clone: The genes and germline here are from mouse. The read stops 4 residues short of the end of the CDR3; the missing end is completed from the germline J gene. The V and J genes are TRBV13-3 and TRBJ1-2; D call uncertain. This CDR3 is 14 amino acids long. The germline V gene has CDR1 NNHDY and CDR2 SYVADS. V lost 5 bases and J 0 bases, leaving 11 bases between the germline ends. The CDR3 bases that were read are TGTGCCAGCAGCGCAGACAACACAAACTCC. Translation: CASSADNTNS. The full-length CDR3 reads as CASSADNTNSDYTF.

On this clone: Each gene name is a mouse one. Read data end 4 residues before the CDR3 end; the end is taken from the germline J gene. The V and J genes are TRBV1 and TRBJ1-1; TRBD1 is a possible D gene (6 bases). Germline V CDR1 and CDR2: NSQYPW, LRSPGD (reference sequence). Trimming cost V 1 base and J 4 bases, with 10 bases left between them. CDR3 length equals 14 residues. CDR3 amino acids: CTCSAGTVTTEVFF. Partial CDR3 DNA: TGCACCTGCAGTGCAGGGACAGTCACCACA.

There are a few counts of this clone. Germline and genes here are mouse. Read coverage stops 4 residues before the CDR3 terminus; the germline J gene supplies the remainder. The V call is TRBV13-3, the J call TRBJ2-5; maybe TRBD1 (5 bases). The CDR3 spans 14 residues. CDR1 and CDR2 (germline): NNHDY, SYVADS. The sequenced part of the CDR3 DNA is TGTGCCAGCAGTGATTGGCAGGGTGGAGAC. This gives the protein CASSDWQGGD. The full-length CDR3 reads as CASSDWQGGDTQYF.